These 12 T cell receptor beta chains share one sample of origin, sequenced in a study of Ad26.COV2.S vaccination and SARS-CoV-2 variants. Method: immunoSEQ multiplex PCR; TCRdb's copy keeps in-frame clones and lacks some. Of around 450,000 clones detected, about nine tenths appear once; the ten largest clones hold roughly 1.7%. Treatment reported: 15 to 20 received Ad26.COV2.S at low or high dose, single or two shots; five or six received placebo; per-sample allocation not given. Sampling took place 63 days after the first vaccine or placebo injection. The sample was peripheral blood, taken in a trial of Ad26.COV2.S vaccine versus placebo. The receptors were gathered from a person aged 18-65 years who received the Ad26.COV2.S COVID-19 vaccine or a placebo.

This chain uses TRBV19 with TRBJ2-1; possibly TRBD1 or TRBD2 for D (5 bases each). The CDR3 totals 13 residues. Germline V gene data show CDR1 as LNHDA and CDR2 as SQIVND (reference sequence). Deletions cut 2 bases from V and 9 bases from J, with 11 bases between. CDR3 loop: CASSIYRGTEQFF. DNA for the CDR3: TGTGCCAGTAGTATATACCGAGGGACTGAGCAGTTCTTC.

The J gene is TRBJ1-2, the V gene TRBV6-5; D gene uncertain. There are 14 residues in the CDR3. V was shortened by 5 bases and J by 7 bases, with 17 bases between the two germline ends. CDR1 and CDR2 from the germline V gene are MNHEY and SVGAGI. CDR3 amino acids: CASSPLTSLLGYTF. The DNA of the CDR3 is TGTGCCAGCAGTCCACTGACGAGTCTGCTTGGCTACACCTTC.

The chain is built from TRBV28 and TRBJ1-2, with 9 bases lining up with TRBD1. Trimming removed 5 bases from V and 5 bases from J; junction bases left unmatched: 6. CDR3 length: 14 amino acids. Germline CDR1 MDHEN, CDR2 SYDVKM. CDR3: CASSPGQGSYGYTF. In DNA, the CDR3 is TGTGCCAGCAGTCCGGGACAGGGTTCGTATGGCTACACCTTC.

This clone was detected only once. This sequence joins TRBV6-5 and TRBJ2-7; possibly TRBD1 for D (6 bases). Looked up from germline, CDR1 is MNHEY and CDR2 is SVGAGI. The V and J ends lost 7 bases and 0 bases respectively, with 10 bases between them. This CDR3 spans 13 amino acids. Here the CDR3 DNA reads TGTGCCAGCAATCGGGACAACTCCTACGAGCAGTACTTC. As protein: CASNRDNSYEQYF.

The chain couples TRBV28 to TRBJ1-6; D unresolved. V lost 5 bases, J lost 6 bases, and 14 bases lay in between. The CDR3 length is 15 residues. CDR1 is MDHEN, CDR2 SYDVKM, per germline. The CDR3, as DNA: TGTGCCAGCAGTCCGTACGGACTGTTTAATTCACCCCTCCACTTT. The encoded protein is CASSPYGLFNSPLHF.

This clone was detected once. The V call is TRBV6-5, the J call TRBJ2-5; maybe TRBD1 (5 bases). This CDR3 spans 14 amino acids. Germline V gene lookup returns CDR1 MNHEY and CDR2 SVGAGI. Trimming cost V 5 bases and J 5 bases, with 15 bases left between them. Here the CDR3 reads CASSQTDNGETQYF. CDR3 DNA sequence: TGTGCCAGCAGTCAGACAGACAACGGGGAGACCCAGTACTTC.

This chain joins TRBV6-5 and TRBJ2-5; D tentatively fits TRBD1 or TRBD2 (5 bases each). Looked up from germline, CDR1 is MNHEY and CDR2 is SVGAGI. V was clipped by 8 bases and J by 1 base, with 11 bases between them. The CDR3 consists of 13 residues. CDR3 sequence: CASGRGRQETQYF. The CDR3 bases are TGTGCCAGCGGCCGGGGCCGCCAAGAGACCCAGTACTTC.

V is TRBV30 and J is TRBJ1-2; D call uncertain. Germline loops: CDR1 GTSNPN, CDR2 SVGIG (reference sequence). V gave up 5 bases and J gave up 6 bases, with 7 bases separating them. The CDR3 length is 10 residues. The CDR3 spells CAWGIDGYTF. Here the CDR3 DNA reads TGTGCCTGGGGCATAGATGGCTACACCTTC.

The J gene is TRBJ2-7, the V gene TRBV11-2; 15 bases align to TRBD2. Germline CDR1 reads SGHAT; CDR2 reads FQNNGV. The CDR3 runs 16 residues. The junction had 5 bases not matched to a gene; V was cut back by 4 bases and J by 4 bases. The CDR3 nucleotides read TGTGCCAGCAGCTCCGGACTAGCGGGGGGGCATTACGAGCAGTACTTC. The encoded protein is CASSSGLAGGHYEQYF.

V usage is TRBV7-3 and J usage is TRBJ2-2; the match to TRBD1 covers 8 bases. Looked up from germline, CDR1 is SGHTA and CDR2 is FQGTGA. Trimming cost V 2 bases and J 1 base; bases outside gene matches: 3. The CDR3 is 16 amino acids. CDR3 protein: CASSLSGTGNTGELFF. CDR3 in DNA: TGTGCCAGCAGCTTATCGGGGACAGGGAACACCGGGGAGCTGTTTTTT.

The genes are TRBV29-1 and TRBJ2-7; D is perhaps TRBD1 or TRBD2 (5 bases each). CDR1 is SQVTM and CDR2 is ANQGSEA in the germline V gene. V lost 7 bases to trimming and J lost 6 bases, with 19 bases between them. This CDR3 region has 13 residues. The CDR3 DNA reads TGCAGCGGGTGGGTTGGGGACCGGCGCGAGCAGTACTTC. Its protein product is CSGWVGDRREQYF.

This clone was observed a few times. The chain uses TRBV29-1 and TRBJ1-1, with no clear D. The germline CDR1 and CDR2 sequences are SQVTM and ANQGSEA. Deletions cut 6 bases from V and 10 bases from J, with 21 bases between. This CDR3 contains 13 residues. The CDR3 region has the DNA TGCAGCGTGATCCTAACACGCGGGGTCGGAGCTTTCTTT. This sequence encodes CSVILTRGVGAFF.